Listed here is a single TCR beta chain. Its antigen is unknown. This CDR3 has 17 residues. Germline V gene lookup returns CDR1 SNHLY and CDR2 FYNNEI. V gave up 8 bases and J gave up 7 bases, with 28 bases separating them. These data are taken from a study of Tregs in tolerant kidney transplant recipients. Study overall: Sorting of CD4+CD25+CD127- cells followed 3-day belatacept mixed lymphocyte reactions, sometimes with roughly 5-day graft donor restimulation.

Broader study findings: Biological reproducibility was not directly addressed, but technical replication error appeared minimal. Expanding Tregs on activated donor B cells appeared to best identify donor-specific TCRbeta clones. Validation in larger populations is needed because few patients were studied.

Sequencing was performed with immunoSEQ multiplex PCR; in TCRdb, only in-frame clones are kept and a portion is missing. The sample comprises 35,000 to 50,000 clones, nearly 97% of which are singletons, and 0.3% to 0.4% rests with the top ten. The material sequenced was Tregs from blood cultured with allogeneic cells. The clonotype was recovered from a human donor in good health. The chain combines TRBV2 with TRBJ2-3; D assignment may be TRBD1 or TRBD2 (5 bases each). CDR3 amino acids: CASLGAQGRARGNTQYF. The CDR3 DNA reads TGTGCCAGCCTGGGTGCCCAAGGCAGGGCTCGAGGGAATACGCAGTATTTT.